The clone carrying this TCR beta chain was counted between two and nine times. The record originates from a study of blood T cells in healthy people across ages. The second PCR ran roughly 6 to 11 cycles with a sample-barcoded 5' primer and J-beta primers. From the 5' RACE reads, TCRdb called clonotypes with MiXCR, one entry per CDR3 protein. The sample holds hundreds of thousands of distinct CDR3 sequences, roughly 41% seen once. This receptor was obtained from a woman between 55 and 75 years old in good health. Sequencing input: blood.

In nucleotides, the CDR3 is TGTGCCAGCAGTTCTCAGTTGGGAGAGACCCAGTACTTC. This gives the protein CASSSQLGETQYF. This chain joins TRBV28 and TRBJ2-5, with D hard to call. This CDR3 region has 13 residues. Deletions cut 4 bases from V and 4 bases from J, with 10 bases between. Germline-derived CDR1 and CDR2 are MDHEN and SYDVKM.